The 25 T cell receptor beta chains reported below all come from one sample, sequenced in a study of blood T cells in healthy people across ages. Together with a sample-barcoded 5' primer, a J-beta primer mix was included in a second PCR lasting about 6 to 11 cycles. TCRdb re-derived calls from the 5' RACE reads in MiXCR, one entry per CDR3 protein. The sample holds some 900,000 distinct CDR3 sequences; under 30% are singletons and the top ten take around a sixth. The sample taken for sequencing was blood. The source is a woman of 80 years or more in good health.

CDR3 sequence (DNA): TGTGCCAGCAGCTGGAGACCAGGGGATGGTGGCTACACCTTC. The encoded protein is CASSWRPGDGGYTF. The V gene is TRBV7-2, the J gene TRBJ1-2, with D tentatively TRBD1 (6 bases). Germline-derived CDR1 and CDR2 are SGHTA and FQGNSA. V lost 4 bases and J lost 7, with 16 bases in between. The CDR3 is 14 amino acids.

The rearrangement uses TRBV3-1 and TRBJ1-2, with D unresolved. This CDR3 comprises 12 residues. Trimming cost V 5 bases and J 4 bases, with 8 bases left between them. CDR1 and CDR2 from the germline V gene are LGHDT and YNNKEL (reference sequence). CDR3 nucleotide sequence: TGTGCCAGCAGCTCATCGGTCTATGGCTACACCTTC. Its protein is CASSSSVYGYTF. Combining the CDR3 with reference TRBV3-1 and TRBJ1-2 gives the whole variable domain DTAVSQTPKYLVTQMGNDKSIKCEQNLGHDTMYWYKQDSKKFLKIMFSYNNKELIINETVPNRFSPKSPDKAHLNLHINSLELGDSAVYFCASSSSVYGYTFGSGTRLTVV.

This clonotype has ten or more counts. J is TRBJ2-1 and V is TRBV7-2; TRBD2 agrees at 7 bases. The CDR3 totals 18 residues. CDR1 is SGHTA and CDR2 is FQGNSA in the germline V gene. With V trimmed by 1 base and J by 4 bases, 13 bases remained unmatched. The CDR3 DNA sequence: TGTGCCAGCAGCTTAGAGTCGGTTCGGCGGGGGAAATACAATGAGCAGTTCTTC. Amino acid sequence: CASSLESVRRGKYNEQFF.

This sequence joins TRBV11-3 and TRBJ2-7; possible D gene TRBD1, 5 bases. The tail of the sequence fits TRBJ2-5 better, so the J call may be wrong. Germline loops: CDR1 SGHNT, CDR2 YENEEA. The CDR3 consists of 13 residues. The CDR3 DNA follows: TGTGCCAGCTCAAGGATGGGGCGGGAGACCCAGTACTTC. Amino acids: CASSRMGRETQYF.

In this sample, this clonotype turned up many times. This chain links TRBV29-1 with TRBJ1-2; D is unclear. The V end was cut by 7 bases, the J end by 6 bases, with 15 bases between. Germline loops: CDR1 SQVTM, CDR2 ANQGSEA. The CDR3 spans 12 residues. The DNA for the CDR3 is TGCAGCGGTGCCAGCCCCCAGGATGGCTACACCTTC. It encodes CSGASPQDGYTF.

The chain carries TRBV7-2 and TRBJ2-7; the match to TRBD2 covers 7 bases. TRBJ2-5 matches the DNA end more closely, so the J call is doubtful. Germline V gene lookup returns CDR1 SGHTA and CDR2 FQGNSA. The length of the CDR3 is 15 residues. In DNA form, the CDR3 reads TGTGCCAGCAGCCCAAGGGTGGGGGGGGGAGAGACCCAGTACTTC. Protein product: CASSPRVGGGETQYF.

This clonotype was seen a handful of times. The V call is TRBV29-1, the J call TRBJ1-1, with D unclear. Germline CDR1 is SQVTM and CDR2 is ANQGSEA. Trimming took 6 bases from V and 4 from J, leaving 18 bases between them. CDR3 size: 14 residues. The CDR3 here is CSVKVVGSSTEAFF. In nucleotides, the CDR3 is TGCAGCGTAAAAGTCGTGGGCTCTAGCACTGAAGCTTTCTTT.

In this sample, this clonotype turned up many times. CDR3: CASSVGGQGETQYF. The CDR3 nucleotides are TGTGCCAGCAGTGTAGGCGGGCAGGGAGAGACCCAGTACTTC. This rearrangement joins TRBV2 to TRBJ2-5; D may correspond to TRBD1 or TRBD2 (5 bases each). The CDR3 runs 14 residues. Germline-derived CDR1 and CDR2 are SNHLY and FYNNEI. V lost 4 bases, J lost 4 bases, and 13 bases lay in between.

This clonotype has at least ten counts. V gene TRBV18 combines with J gene TRBJ2-7; D ambiguous. V gave up 1 base and J gave up 6 bases, with 16 bases separating them. The CDR3 covers 15 residues. The V gene's germline CDR1 is KGHSH and CDR2 LQKENI. CDR3 residues: CASSPRYGSPTEQYF. The CDR3 coding sequence is TGTGCCAGCTCACCACGGTACGGATCGCCTACCGAGCAGTACTTC.

This clonotype was seen ten or more times. V gene TRBV6-5 combines with J gene TRBJ1-1; D might be TRBD1 (6 bases). The CDR3 totals 13 residues. Per germline, CDR1 MNHEY and CDR2 SVGAGI. The V and J ends lost 2 bases and 8 bases respectively, with 12 bases between them. The CDR3 reads CASSYQGISEAFF. The CDR3 bases are TGTGCCAGCAGTTACCAGGGGATATCAGAAGCTTTCTTT.

This chain connects TRBV4-2 to TRBJ2-7, with unresolved D. V shed 2 bases and J shed 12 bases, with 17 bases lying between them. This CDR3 is built from 13 residues. Germline V gene lookup returns CDR1 LGHNA and CDR2 YNFKEQ. DNA of the CDR3: TGTGCCAGCAGCCAATGGCGACAAAACATTCGGTACTTC. Amino acids: CASSQWRQNIRYF.

The chain has TRBV5-1 and TRBJ2-5, with 7 bases identical to TRBD1. Per germline, CDR1 SGHRS and CDR2 YFSETQ. The V segment lost 4 bases and the J segment 5 bases; nucleotides outside the gene matches: 11. The CDR3 totals 15 residues. The CDR3 here is CASSRVGQKGETQYF. The CDR3 DNA is TGCGCCAGCAGCCGAGTGGGACAGAAGGGGGAGACCCAGTACTTC.

In this sample, this clonotype turned up many times. V usage is TRBV9 and J usage is TRBJ1-6; TRBD1 is a possible D gene (6 bases). This CDR3 is built from 16 residues. Germline-derived CDR1 and CDR2 are SGDLS and YYNGEE. Deletions cut 3 bases from V and 5 bases from J, with 15 bases between. The CDR3 coding sequence is TGTGCCAGCAGCGCAGTCGGGGGCGGAAATAATTCACCCCTCCACTTT. Its protein product is CASSAVGGGNNSPLHF.

This clonotype was seen ten or more times. The chain employs TRBV7-2 and TRBJ2-5, with 8 bases that match TRBD2. Trimming removed 3 bases from V and 5 bases from J; junction bases left unmatched: 8. CDR1 is SGHTA, CDR2 FQGNSA, per germline. The CDR3 consists of 15 residues. CDR3 protein: CASSFGSGGRETQYF. CDR3 in DNA: TGTGCCAGCAGCTTTGGAAGCGGGGGAAGGGAGACCCAGTACTTC.

The chain uses TRBV5-1 and TRBJ1-5, with D perhaps TRBD1 (5 bases). Trimming left V 0 bases short and J 3 bases short, with 7 bases between. The CDR3 is made up of 14 amino acids. The germline V gene has CDR1 SGHRS and CDR2 YFSETQ. CDR3 amino acids: CASSLGGDNQPQHF. CDR3 in DNA: TGCGCCAGCAGCTTGGGGGGGGACAATCAGCCCCAGCATTTT.

This chain uses TRBV20-1 with TRBJ1-2, with D unresolved. The CDR3 is 14 amino acids. The germline V gene encodes CDR1 DFQATT and CDR2 SNEGSKA (reference sequence). The DNA of the CDR3 is TGCAACTTCATCCGGGCGGGTACTAACTATGGCTACACCTTC. Translation gives CNFIRAGTNYGYTF.

This clonotype was seen more than once but under ten times. The V gene is TRBV7-2, the J gene TRBJ1-6, with D possibly being TRBD1 (6 bases). V lost 4 bases and J lost 3, with 10 bases in between. The CDR3 covers 15 residues. The germline V gene has CDR1 SGHTA and CDR2 FQGNSA. CDR3 in DNA: TGTGCCAGCAGCTCCCCGGACAGCTATAATTCACCCCTCCACTTT. Protein product: CASSSPDSYNSPLHF.

J is TRBJ1-1 and V is TRBV5-4; D is undetermined. Germline CDR1 SGHNT, CDR2 YYREEE (reference sequence). This CDR3 spans 12 amino acids. Trimming removed 4 bases from V and 4 bases from J, with 8 bases in between. CDR3 amino acids: CASSIRSTEAFF. The CDR3 region has the DNA TGTGCCAGCAGCATTAGGAGCACTGAAGCTTTCTTT.

The chain couples TRBV5-5 to TRBJ2-1; 9 nucleotides agree with TRBD1. The germline V gene encodes CDR1 SGHKS and CDR2 YYEKEE (reference sequence). With V trimmed by 2 bases and J by 5 bases, 5 bases remained unmatched. The CDR3 is 15 amino acids. CDR3 loop: CASSFTGGGHNEQFF. The CDR3 bases are TGTGCCAGCAGCTTTACAGGGGGCGGGCACAATGAGCAGTTCTTC.

In its sample, this clonotype was seen a few times. The CDR3 coding sequence is TGTGCCAGCAGTTACGCGTTTGGGGGCTCGTTCGAAAAACTGTTTTTT. Protein product: CASSYAFGGSFEKLFF. This chain uses TRBV6-6 with TRBJ1-4; D may be TRBD1 (6 bases). V was trimmed by 2 bases and J by 8 bases, leaving 18 bases between them. CDR3 length: 16 residues. Germline V gene lookup returns CDR1 MNHNY and CDR2 SVGAGI (reference sequence).

To note about this clonotype: A read error may explain this, as a much larger clone is one base away. This chain connects TRBV6-6 to TRBJ2-3; TRBD2 matches at 9 bases. Germline V gene lookup returns CDR1 MNHNY and CDR2 SVGAGI (reference sequence). CDR3 length: 14 amino acids. J gave up 4 bases and V 7 bases, and 6 bases lay outside the gene matches. CDR3 region: CASMEAGGADTQYF. The CDR3 DNA follows: TGTGCCAGCATGGAGGCGGGGGGGGCAGATACGCAGTATTTT.

In regard to this clonotype: The CDR3 does not end in the conserved phenylalanine or tryptophan, so this is likely a read error. The gene calls are TRBV6-5 and TRBJ2-5; TRBD2 matches 7 bases. This CDR3 spans 14 amino acids. The V and J ends lost 0 bases and 2 bases, in that order; junction bases with no gene match: 0. Germline V gene lookup returns CDR1 MNHEY and CDR2 SVGAGI. The CDR3 loop is CASSYSGRQETQYL. DNA for the CDR3: TGTGCCAGCAGTTACTCCGGGAGGCAAGAGACCCAGTACTTA.

Notes on this clonotype: The germline gene is not matched at one end of the junction; a read error may be the cause. The rearrangement joins TRBV20-1 to TRBJ2-2; possibly TRBD1 for D (5 bases). Germline CDR1 reads DFQATT; CDR2 reads SNEGSKA (reference sequence). CDR3 length: 12 residues. The CDR3 DNA is TGCAGGGCTAGAGCCCGGACAGGGGAGCTGTTTTTT. Protein product: CRARARTGELFF.

This rearrangement joins TRBV20-1 to TRBJ1-4; the D is unclear. This CDR3 is built from 13 residues. Deletions cut 1 base from V and 8 bases from J, with 11 bases between. Germline CDR1 DFQATT, CDR2 SNEGSKA (reference sequence). In DNA form, the CDR3 reads TGCAGTGCTAGAGCCCTAGAAGACGAAAAACTGTTTTTT. This translates into CSARALEDEKLFF.

The genes are TRBV19 and TRBJ1-2; D is ambiguous. V was shortened by 8 bases and J by 4 bases, with 23 bases between the two germline ends. The CDR3 sequence is 16 residues long. Per germline, CDR1 LNHDA and CDR2 SQIVND (reference sequence). The CDR3 protein is CASWSSQVVSRYGYTF. The DNA for the CDR3 is TGTGCCAGTTGGTCGTCCCAAGTCGTGAGCCGCTATGGCTACACCTTC.